Included here is one TCR beta chain sequence, with context. The antigen remains undetermined. The data derive from a study of a mutant IDH1 vaccine in newly diagnosed glioma. The overall study: The start of vaccination came 4-6 weeks after radiotherapy alone, or with temozolomide cycles. Visit V12 happened at week 35; visit V13 happened at week 47. Patients' prior therapy spanned radiotherapy, temozolomide, or both; most underwent both. Study results and caveats: Among patients, roughly 93% showed immune responses induced by the vaccine.

Time point given: week 35, safety follow-up. All doses held 300 ug of mutant IDH1 20-mer peptide, with topical imiquimod. TCRdb's copy holds only in-frame clones and misses some; the assay was immunoSEQ multiplex PCR. The sample records some 30,000 clones, around 79% being singletons. This TCR came from a woman aged 30 to 39 with glioma. Some clones in this sample may be carry-over from other donors' samples. The source material was PBMCs, sampled from a glioma patient whose treatment included an IDH1 peptide vaccine.

The CDR3 loop is CASGLALLYEQYF. The CDR3 DNA is TGTGCTAGTGGTTTGGCCCTCCTTTACGAGCAGTACTTC. V and J are TRBV12-5 and TRBJ2-7; D unclear. Germline CDR1 reads LGHNT; CDR2 reads FRNRAP. V lost 1 base and J 4 bases, leaving 8 bases between the germline ends. CDR3 size: 13 residues.